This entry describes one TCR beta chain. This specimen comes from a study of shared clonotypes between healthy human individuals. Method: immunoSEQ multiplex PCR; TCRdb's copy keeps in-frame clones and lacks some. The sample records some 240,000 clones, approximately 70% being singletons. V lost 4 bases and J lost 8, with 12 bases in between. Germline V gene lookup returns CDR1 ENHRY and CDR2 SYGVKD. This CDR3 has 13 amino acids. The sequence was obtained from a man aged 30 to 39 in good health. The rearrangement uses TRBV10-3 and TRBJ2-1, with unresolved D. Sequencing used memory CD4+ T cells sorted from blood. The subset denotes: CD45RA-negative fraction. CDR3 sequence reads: CAISAVLRYEQFF. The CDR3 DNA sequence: TGTGCCATCAGTGCGGTATTGAGGTATGAGCAGTTCTTC.